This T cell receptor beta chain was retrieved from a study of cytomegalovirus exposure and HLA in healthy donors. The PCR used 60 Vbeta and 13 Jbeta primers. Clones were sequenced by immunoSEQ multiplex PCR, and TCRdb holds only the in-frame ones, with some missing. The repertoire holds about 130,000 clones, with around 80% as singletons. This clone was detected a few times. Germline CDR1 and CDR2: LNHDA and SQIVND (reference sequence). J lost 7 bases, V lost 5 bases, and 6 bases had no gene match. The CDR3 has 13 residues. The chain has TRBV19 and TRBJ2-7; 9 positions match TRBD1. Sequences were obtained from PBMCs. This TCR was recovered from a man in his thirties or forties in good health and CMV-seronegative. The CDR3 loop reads CASSPGTGWEQYF. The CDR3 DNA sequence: TGTGCCAGTAGTCCCGGGACAGGGTGGGAGCAGTACTTC.